The following is a T cell receptor (beta chain) sequence with its context. There is no known antigen for this receptor. The final CDR3 position lacks the conserved phenylalanine or tryptophan, pointing to a likely read error. V lost 4 bases and J lost 1 base; the stretch between them is 10 bases long. From a lookup of the germline V gene, CDR1 and CDR2 are SGDLS and YYNGEE. The CDR3 totals 14 residues, both ends included. The CDR3 DNA has 42 bases and is translated from base 1. In this study, sorted CD4+ and CD8+ T cells from the blood of healthy subjects and of severe aplastic anemia patients had their TCR repertoires deep-sequenced. Ficoll-Paque density gradient centrifugation was used to isolate peripheral blood mononuclear cells. Before DNA extraction, CD4+ and CD8+ T cells were sorted with FACS or magnetic beads. These data are taken from a study of CD8+CD57+ T cells in acquired aplastic anemia (dated by TCRdb to between 2018 and 2020). Study-level background: A mean of roughly 3.2 ug of DNA, ranging from roughly 0.2 to 30 ug, was extracted from sorted CD4+ and CD8+ cells. Healthy donor samples averaged roughly 9.8 million reads for CD4+ and approximately 11 million for CD8+ cells. The paper's findings and limits, for the study overall: Patients and healthy controls showed no significant difference in CD8+ Simpson's diversity (P=0.060). Around 30 CD8+ CDR3 sequences were found in both patients and controls but appeared to be highly expressed in patients and within the immunodominant clones of the patients.

Genomic DNA was used as template for profiling of TCR beta VDJ combinations and CDR3 sequences. An Illumina HiSeq 2000 was used for TCR repertoire sequencing. The published analysis was carried out like this. Repertoires were assessed using TRBV/TRBJ rearrangement plots, CDR3 size and DJ length profiles, and Simpson's diversity index. The most abundant DNA sequence in the deep sequencing data was defined as the immunodominant clone. CDR3 amino acid sequences were screened for sharing across subjects and were compared with published repertoires and the VDJdb database. The public reads were run again by TCRdb, first through fastp at Q25 and then through MiXCR, and only productive beta chains were kept. Rows with one shared CDR3 protein collapse into an entry with the most common genes and DNA. It is TCRdb's table, rather than the study itself, that gives the V and J calls and clone size. The sample includes around 190,000 distinct CDR3 sequences, with over 60% observed a single time. The ten most abundant clones make up approximately 30% of the sample.

Specimen: sorted CD4+, CD8+, or CD8+CD57+ T cells (not recorded which) from PBMCs. The chain is assembled from TRBV9 and TRBJ2-3; the D gene assignment is ambiguous. This TCR was recovered from a human donor in good health. The CDR3 region: CASSNYYGTDTQYL. The nucleotide sequence is given as TGTGCCAGCAGCAACTACTACGGCACAGATACGCAGTATCTT.